This T cell receptor beta chain comes out of a study of blood T cell repertoires in COVID-19. Libraries were prepared by immunoSEQ multiplex PCR; TCRdb keeps only in-frame clonotypes and omits some of them. The top ten clones hold 2.1% of a sample with roughly 120,000 clones, approximately 90% of them seen once. Seattle's enrolled individuals joined amid active infection and were then monitored longitudinally. The CDR3 is 16 residues long. The V end lost 1 base, the J end lost 2 bases, and 12 bases lay between the germline ends. Per the germline V gene, CDR1 is SNHLY and CDR2 is FYNNEI. Sequenced: peripheral blood. The genes are TRBV2 and TRBJ2-4; D is ambiguous. This TCR was recovered from a man between 45 and 60 years old with COVID-19, enrolled during active disease. The CDR3 DNA sequence: TGTGCCAGCAGTGAAGGTGGTGGGCGAACCAAAAACATTCAGTACTTC. Residues: CASSEGGGRTKNIQYF.